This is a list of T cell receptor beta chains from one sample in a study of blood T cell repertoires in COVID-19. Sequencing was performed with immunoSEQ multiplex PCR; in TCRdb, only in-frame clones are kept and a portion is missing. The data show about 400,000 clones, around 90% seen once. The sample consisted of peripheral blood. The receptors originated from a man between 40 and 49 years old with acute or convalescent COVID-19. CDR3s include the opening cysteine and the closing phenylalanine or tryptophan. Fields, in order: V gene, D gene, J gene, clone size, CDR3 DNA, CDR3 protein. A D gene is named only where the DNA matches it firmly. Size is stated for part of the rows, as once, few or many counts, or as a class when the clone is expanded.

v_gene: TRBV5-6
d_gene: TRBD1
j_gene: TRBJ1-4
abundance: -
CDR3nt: TGTGCCAGCAGCAAACGCGGACAGGTTGGAGAAAAACTGTTTTTT
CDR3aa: CASSKRGQVGEKLFF

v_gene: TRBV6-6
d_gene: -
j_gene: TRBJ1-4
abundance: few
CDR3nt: TGTGCCAGCAGGTCCACAGGGCAGACTAATGAAAAACTGTTTTTT
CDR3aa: CASRSTGQTNEKLFF

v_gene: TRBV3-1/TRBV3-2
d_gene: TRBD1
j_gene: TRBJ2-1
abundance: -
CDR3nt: TGTGCCAGCAGCCTTTGGGACAGGCTCTACAATGAGCAGTTCTTC
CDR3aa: CASSLWDRLYNEQFF

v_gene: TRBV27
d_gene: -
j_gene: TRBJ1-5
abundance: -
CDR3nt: TGTGCCAGCAGTTTAGCGTCCGGGGGCAATCAGCCCCAGCATTTT
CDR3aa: CASSLASGGNQPQHF

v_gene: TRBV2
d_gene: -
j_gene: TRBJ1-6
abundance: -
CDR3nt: TGTGCCAGCAGTTTTCTGGGGAGGGATTCACCCCTCCACTTT
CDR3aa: CASSFLGRDSPLHF

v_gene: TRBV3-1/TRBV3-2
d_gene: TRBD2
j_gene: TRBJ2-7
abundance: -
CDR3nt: TGTGCCAGCAGCAGGGAGGGGAGCAGCTCCTACGAGCAGTACTTC
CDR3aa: CASSREGSSSYEQYF

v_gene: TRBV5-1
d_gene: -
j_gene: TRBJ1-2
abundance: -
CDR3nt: TGCGCCAGCAGCTTGGCTCAGGGGAGCTATGGCTACACCTTC
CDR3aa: CASSLAQGSYGYTF

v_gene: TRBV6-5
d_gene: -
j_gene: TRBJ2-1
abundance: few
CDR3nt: TGTGCCAGCAGTCCCCAGGGCCCATCCTACAATGAGCAGTTCTTC
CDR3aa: CASSPQGPSYNEQFF

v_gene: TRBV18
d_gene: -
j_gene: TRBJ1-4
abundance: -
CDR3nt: TGTGCCAGCTCACCACCGCAACAGGGTAATGAAAAACTGTTTTTT
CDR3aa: CASSPPQQGNEKLFF

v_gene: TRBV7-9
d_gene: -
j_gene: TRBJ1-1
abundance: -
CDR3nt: TGTGCCAGCAGCTTAGCAGGGGTCGGTGAAGCTTTCTTT
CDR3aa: CASSLAGVGEAFF

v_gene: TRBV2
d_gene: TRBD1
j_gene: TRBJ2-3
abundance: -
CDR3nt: TGTGCCAGCAGTGATGACAGGGGTCTAACAGATACGCAGTATTTT
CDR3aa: CASSDDRGLTDTQYF

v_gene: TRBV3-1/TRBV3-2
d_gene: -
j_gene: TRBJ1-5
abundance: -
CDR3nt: TGTGCCAGCAGCCAAGAAATGGGGGGAGGCGGCAATCAGCCCCAGCATTTT
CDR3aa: CASSQEMGGGGNQPQHF

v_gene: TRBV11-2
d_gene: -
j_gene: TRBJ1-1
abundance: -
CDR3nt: TGTGCCAGCAGCTTAGCAGTCCTGGTCACTGAAGCTTTCTTT
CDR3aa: CASSLAVLVTEAFF

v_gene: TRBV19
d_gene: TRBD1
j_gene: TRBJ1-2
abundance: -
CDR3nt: TGTGCCAGTAGTACTGACAGGGGACAAGCAAACTATGGCTACACCTTC
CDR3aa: CASSTDRGQANYGYTF

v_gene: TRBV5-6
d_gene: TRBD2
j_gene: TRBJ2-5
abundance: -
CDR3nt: TGTGCCAGCAGCTTGGGACTAGCGGGGGGGCCGGACTTC
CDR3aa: CASSLGLAGGPDF

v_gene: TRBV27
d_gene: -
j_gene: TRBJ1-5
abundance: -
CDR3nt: TGTGCCAGCAGTTTATCCTCGGGGATTTATGGTAATCAGCCCCAGCATTTT
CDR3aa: CASSLSSGIYGNQPQHF

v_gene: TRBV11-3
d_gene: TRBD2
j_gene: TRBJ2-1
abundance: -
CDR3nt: TGTGCCAGCAGCCTTAGCGGGGGCAAGCAGTTCTTC
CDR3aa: CASSLSGGKQFF

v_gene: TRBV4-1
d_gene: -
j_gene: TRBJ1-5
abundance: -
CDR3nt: TGCGCCAGCAGCCAAGATAGCGGGCTAAGCAATCAGCCCCAGCATTTT
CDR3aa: CASSQDSGLSNQPQHF

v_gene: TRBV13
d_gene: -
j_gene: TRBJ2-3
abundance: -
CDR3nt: TGTGCCAGCAGCTCGCTGACTAGCACAGATACGCAGTATTTT
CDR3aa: CASSSLTSTDTQYF

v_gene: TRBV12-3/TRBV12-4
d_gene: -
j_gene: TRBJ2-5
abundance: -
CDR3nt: TGTGCCAGCAGCGGGACTCCCCGGGCCCAGTACTTC
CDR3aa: CASSGTPRAQYF

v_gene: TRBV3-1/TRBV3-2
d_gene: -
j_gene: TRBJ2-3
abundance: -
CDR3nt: TGTGCCAGCAGCTGCCTGGAGGAGAGGGAGAGCACAGATACGCAGTATTTT
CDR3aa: CASSCLEERESTDTQYF

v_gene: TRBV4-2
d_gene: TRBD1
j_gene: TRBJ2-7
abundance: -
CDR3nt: TGTGCCAGCAGCCAACTCCTGGGGACAGGGGGGACCTACGAGCAGTACTTC
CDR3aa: CASSQLLGTGGTYEQYF

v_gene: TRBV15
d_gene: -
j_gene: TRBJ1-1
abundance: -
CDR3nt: TGTGCCACCAGCAGAGATAAGGGGTTGAACACTGAAGCTTTCTTT
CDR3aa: CATSRDKGLNTEAFF

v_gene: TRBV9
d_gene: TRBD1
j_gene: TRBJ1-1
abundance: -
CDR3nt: TGTGCCAGCAGCGTGCCCAGGGGGCAGGCTTTCTTT
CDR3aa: CASSVPRGQAFF

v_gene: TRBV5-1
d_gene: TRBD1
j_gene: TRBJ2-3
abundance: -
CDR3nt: TGCGCCAGCAGCCCCGGGACAGGGGTTGGGACAGATACGCAGTATTTT
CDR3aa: CASSPGTGVGTDTQYF

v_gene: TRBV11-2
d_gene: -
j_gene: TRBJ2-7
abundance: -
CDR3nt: TGTGCCAGCAGCTTAGACAGGATTTCCTACGAGCAGTACTTC
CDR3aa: CASSLDRISYEQYF

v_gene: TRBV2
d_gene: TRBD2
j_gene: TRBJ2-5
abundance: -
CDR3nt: TGTGCCAGCAGCGCCTTGGGGGGACTAGCGGCTCACAAAGAGACCCAGTACTTC
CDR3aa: CASSALGGLAAHKETQYF

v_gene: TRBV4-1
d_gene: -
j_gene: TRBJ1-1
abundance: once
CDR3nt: TGCGCCAGCAGCCAAGCCGGAGGCAGGGGGAACACTGAAGCTTTCTTT
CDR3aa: CASSQAGGRGNTEAFF

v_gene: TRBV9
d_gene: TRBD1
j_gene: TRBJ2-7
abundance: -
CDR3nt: TGTGCCAGCAGCGCCCTCCTAGGGACAGGGAACGAGCAGTACTTC
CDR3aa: CASSALLGTGNEQYF

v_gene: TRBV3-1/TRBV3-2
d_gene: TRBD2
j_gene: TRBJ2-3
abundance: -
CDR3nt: TGTGCCAGCAGCCCATCGACTAGCGGGCCCACAGATACGCAGTATTTT
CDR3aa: CASSPSTSGPTDTQYF

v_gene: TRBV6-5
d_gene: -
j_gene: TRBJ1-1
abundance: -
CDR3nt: TGTGCCAGCAGCCAACGGGGGGGACAAACTGAAGCTTTCTTT
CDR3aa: CASSQRGGQTEAFF

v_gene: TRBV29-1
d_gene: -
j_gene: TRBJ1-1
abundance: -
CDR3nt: TGCAGCCTCTCCACATTACTAAGCACTGAAGCTTTCTTT
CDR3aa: CSLSTLLSTEAFF

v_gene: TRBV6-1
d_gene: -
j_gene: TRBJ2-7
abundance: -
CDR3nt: TGTGCCAGCAGTGAATGGGCATTCGAAAAAGCGGCCTCCTACGAGCAGTACTTC
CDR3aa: CASSEWAFEKAASYEQYF

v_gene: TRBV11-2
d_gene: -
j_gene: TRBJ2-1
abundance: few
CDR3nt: TGTGCCAGCAGCTTAGGTGAGGGAGAGATCGATGAGCAGTTCTTC
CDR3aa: CASSLGEGEIDEQFF

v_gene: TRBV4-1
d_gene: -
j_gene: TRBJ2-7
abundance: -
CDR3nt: TGCGCCAGCAGCCAAGATCGCAGGGGACGCGACGAGCAGTACTTC
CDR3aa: CASSQDRRGRDEQYF

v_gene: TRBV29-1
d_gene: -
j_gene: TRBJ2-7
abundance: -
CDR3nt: TGCAGCGTCCGTTCGGGGACAAACTACGAGCAGTACTTC
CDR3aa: CSVRSGTNYEQYF

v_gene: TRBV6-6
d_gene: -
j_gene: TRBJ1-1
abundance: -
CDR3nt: TGTGCCAGCATACCGATGGAGTCGGAGGGGAACACTGAAGCTTTCTTT
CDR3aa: CASIPMESEGNTEAFF

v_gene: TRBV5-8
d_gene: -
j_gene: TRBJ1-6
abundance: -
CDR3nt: TGTGCCAGCAGCCCCCCCGGGAGGACACCCCTCCACTTT
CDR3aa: CASSPPGRTPLHF

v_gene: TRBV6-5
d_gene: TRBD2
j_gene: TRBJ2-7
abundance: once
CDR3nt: TGTGCCAGCAGCCGCGTCCCCAGCGGGACCTACGAGCAGTACTTC
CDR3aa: CASSRVPSGTYEQYF

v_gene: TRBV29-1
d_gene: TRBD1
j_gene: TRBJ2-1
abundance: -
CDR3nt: TGCAGCGGCCGGGACAGAAAAGGAATATACAATGAGCAGTTCTTC
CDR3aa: CSGRDRKGIYNEQFF

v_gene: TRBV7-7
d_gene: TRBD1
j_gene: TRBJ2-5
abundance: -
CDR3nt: TGTGCTAGCAGCTTAGGGGGCGGTCGGGAGACCCAGTACTTC
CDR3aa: CASSLGGGRETQYF

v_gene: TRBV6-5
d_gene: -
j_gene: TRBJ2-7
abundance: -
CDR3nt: TGTGCCAGCAGGCAGGGTAGCTCCTACGAGCAGTACTTC
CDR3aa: CASRQGSSYEQYF

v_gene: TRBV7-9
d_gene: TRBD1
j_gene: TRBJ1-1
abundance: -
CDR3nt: TGTGCCAGCAGCCGGACGGCAGGGGGGAACACTGAAGCTTTCTTT
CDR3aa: CASSRTAGGNTEAFF

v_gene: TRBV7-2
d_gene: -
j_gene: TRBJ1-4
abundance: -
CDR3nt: TGTGCCAGCAGCTTAGTGTCGGCAGGGCTTGGAGAAAAACTGTTTTTT
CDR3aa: CASSLVSAGLGEKLFF

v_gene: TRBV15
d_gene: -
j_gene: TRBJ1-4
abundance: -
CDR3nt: TGTGCCACCAGCAGTCCTGGGCGGACAGCGAATGAAAAACTGTTTTTT
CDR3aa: CATSSPGRTANEKLFF

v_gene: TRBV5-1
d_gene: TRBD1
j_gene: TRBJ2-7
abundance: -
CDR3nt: TGCGCCAGCAGCATCGGACAGGCGTGGGAGCAGTACTTC
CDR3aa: CASSIGQAWEQYF